This TCR beta chain comes out of a study of beta chain features in type 1 diabetes. Study information: No age, gender or cell yield differences were seen between patients and healthy donors. Whole-study results and caveats: A potential influence of HLA type upon TCRB rearrangement remained unresolved herein. Compared with healthy donors, patients appeared to share more similar naive, central memory and regulatory TCRB repertoires.

Sequencing targeted expressed TCRB transcripts, as all isolated RNA had been reverse transcribed. Method: immunoSEQ multiplex PCR; TCRdb's copy keeps in-frame clones and lacks some. The table has around 300,000 clones, 9.5% to 12% seen once; the top ten hold about 0.015%. CDR1 and CDR2 from the germline V gene are SNHLY and FYNNEI. Losses at the gene ends were 6 bases for V and 4 bases for J; bases not matched to a gene: 6. This CDR3 has 14 amino acids. This clone was counted between two and nine times. Its target is unknown. The sequencing sample was made of naive CD4+ T cells from blood. The chain employs TRBV2 and TRBJ2-5, with TRBD1 identical over 9 bases. The receptor was isolated from a woman aged 25 to 39 in good health. The CDR3: CASRPGQGPETQYF. The CDR3 DNA follows: TGTGCCAGCAGACCGGGACAGGGTCCAGAGACCCAGTACTTC.